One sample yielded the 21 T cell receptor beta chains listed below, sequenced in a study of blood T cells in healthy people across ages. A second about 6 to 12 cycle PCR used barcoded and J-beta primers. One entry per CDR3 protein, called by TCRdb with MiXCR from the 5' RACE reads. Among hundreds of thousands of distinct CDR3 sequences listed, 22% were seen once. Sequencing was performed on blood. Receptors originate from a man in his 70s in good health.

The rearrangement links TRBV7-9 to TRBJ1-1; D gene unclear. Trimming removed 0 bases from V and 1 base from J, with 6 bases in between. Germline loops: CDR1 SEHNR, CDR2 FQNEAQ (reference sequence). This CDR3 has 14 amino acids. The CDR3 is CASSLATTNTEAFF. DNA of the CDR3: TGTGCCAGCAGCTTAGCTACAACGAACACTGAAGCTTTCTTT. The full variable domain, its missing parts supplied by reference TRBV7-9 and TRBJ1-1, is DTGVSQNPRHKITKRGQNVTFRCDPISEHNRLYWYRQTLGQGPEFLTYFQNEAQLEKSRLLSDRFSAERPKGSFSTLEIQRTEQGDSAMYLCASSLATTNTEAFFGQGTRLTVV.

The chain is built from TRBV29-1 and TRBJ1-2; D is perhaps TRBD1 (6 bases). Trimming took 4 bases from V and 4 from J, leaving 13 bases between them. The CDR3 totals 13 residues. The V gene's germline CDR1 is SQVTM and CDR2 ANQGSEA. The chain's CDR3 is CSVGSGDAYGYTF. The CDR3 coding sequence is TGCAGCGTTGGGTCAGGGGATGCCTATGGCTACACCTTC.

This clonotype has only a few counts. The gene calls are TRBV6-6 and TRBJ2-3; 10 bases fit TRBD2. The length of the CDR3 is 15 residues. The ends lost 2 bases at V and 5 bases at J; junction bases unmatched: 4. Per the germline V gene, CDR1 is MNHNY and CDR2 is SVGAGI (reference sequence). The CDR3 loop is CASSYVASGGDTQYF. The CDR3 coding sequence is TGTGCCAGCAGTTACGTGGCTAGCGGGGGAGATACGCAGTATTTT.

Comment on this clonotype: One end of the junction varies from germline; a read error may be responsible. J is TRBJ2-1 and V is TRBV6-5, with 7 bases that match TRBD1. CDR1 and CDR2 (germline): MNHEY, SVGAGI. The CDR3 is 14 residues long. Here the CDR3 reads CATSQGVVYNEQFF. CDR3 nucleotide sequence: TGTGCCACCAGTCAGGGGGTTGTCTACAATGAGCAGTTCTTC.

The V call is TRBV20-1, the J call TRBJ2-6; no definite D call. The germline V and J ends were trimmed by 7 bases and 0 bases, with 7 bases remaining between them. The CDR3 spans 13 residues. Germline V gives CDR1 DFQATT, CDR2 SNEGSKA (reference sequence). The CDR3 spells CSGRSSGANVLTF. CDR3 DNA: TGCAGTGGCCGAAGCTCTGGGGCCAACGTCCTGACTTTC.

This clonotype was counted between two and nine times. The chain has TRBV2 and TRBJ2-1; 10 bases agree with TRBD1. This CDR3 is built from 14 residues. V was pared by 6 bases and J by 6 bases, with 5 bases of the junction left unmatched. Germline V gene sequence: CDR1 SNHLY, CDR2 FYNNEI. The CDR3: CASSRDRGGNEQFF. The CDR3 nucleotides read TGTGCCAGCAGCCGGGACAGGGGAGGCAATGAGCAGTTCTTC. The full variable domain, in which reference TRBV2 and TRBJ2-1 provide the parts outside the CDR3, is EPEVTQTPSHQVTQMGQEVILRCVPISNHLYFYWYRQILGQKVEFLVSFYNNEISEKSEIFDDQFSVERPDGSNFTLKIRSTKLEDSAMYFCASSRDRGGNEQFFGPGTRLTVL.

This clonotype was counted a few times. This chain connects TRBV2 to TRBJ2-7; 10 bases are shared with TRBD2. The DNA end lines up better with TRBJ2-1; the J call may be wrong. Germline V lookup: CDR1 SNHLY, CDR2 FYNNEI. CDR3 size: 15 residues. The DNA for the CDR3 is TGTGCCAGCATCGGAACTGCACTAGCGGGAAATGAGCAGTTCTTC. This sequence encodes CASIGTALAGNEQFF.

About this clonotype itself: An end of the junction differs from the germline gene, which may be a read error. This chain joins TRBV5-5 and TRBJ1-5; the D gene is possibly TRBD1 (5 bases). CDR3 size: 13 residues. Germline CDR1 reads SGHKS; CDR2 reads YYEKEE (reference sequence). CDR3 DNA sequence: TGTGCCGGCAGCTTGACGGGGGATCAGCCCCAGCATTTT. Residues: CAGSLTGDQPQHF.

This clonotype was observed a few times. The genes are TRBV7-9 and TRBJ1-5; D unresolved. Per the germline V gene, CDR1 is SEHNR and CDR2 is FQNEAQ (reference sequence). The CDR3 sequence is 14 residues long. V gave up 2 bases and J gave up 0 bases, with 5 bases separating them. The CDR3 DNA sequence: TGTGCCAGCAGCTTACGTGGTAGCAATCAGCCCCAGCATTTT. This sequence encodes CASSLRGSNQPQHF.

The CDR3 protein is CSATQTSGIENEQFF. The CDR3 DNA is TGCAGTGCTACCCAGACTAGCGGGATTGAGAATGAGCAGTTCTTC. J is TRBJ2-1 and V is TRBV20-1, with 11 bases lining up with TRBD2. The V and J ends lost 4 bases and 7 bases, in that order; junction bases with no gene match: 9. Germline CDR1 and CDR2: DFQATT and SNEGSKA (reference sequence). The CDR3 totals 15 residues.

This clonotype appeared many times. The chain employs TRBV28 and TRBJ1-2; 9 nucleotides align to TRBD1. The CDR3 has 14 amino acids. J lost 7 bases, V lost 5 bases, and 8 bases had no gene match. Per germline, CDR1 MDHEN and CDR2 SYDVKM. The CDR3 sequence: CASSPPDRGFGYTF. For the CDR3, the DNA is TGTGCCAGCAGTCCTCCCGACAGGGGGTTTGGCTACACCTTC.

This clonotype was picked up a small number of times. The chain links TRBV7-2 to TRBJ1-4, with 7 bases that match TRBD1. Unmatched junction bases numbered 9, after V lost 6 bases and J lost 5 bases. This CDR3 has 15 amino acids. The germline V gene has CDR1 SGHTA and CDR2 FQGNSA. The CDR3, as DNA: TGTGCCAGCAGTTTAACGGGACAGCGAAATGAAAAACTGTTTTTT. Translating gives CASSLTGQRNEKLFF.

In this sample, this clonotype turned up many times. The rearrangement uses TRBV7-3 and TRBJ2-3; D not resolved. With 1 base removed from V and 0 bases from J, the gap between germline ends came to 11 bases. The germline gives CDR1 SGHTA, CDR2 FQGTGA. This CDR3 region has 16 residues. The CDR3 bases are TGTGCCAGCAGCTTAAATTTCGCCCAAAGCACAGATACGCAGTATTTT. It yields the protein CASSLNFAQSTDTQYF.

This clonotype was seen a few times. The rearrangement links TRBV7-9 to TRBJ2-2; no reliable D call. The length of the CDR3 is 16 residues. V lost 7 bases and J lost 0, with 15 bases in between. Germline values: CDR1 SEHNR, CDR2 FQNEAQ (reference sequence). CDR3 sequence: CASTPRSVANTGELFF. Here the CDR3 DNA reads TGTGCCAGCACCCCCCGGAGTGTCGCGAACACCGGGGAGCTGTTTTTT.

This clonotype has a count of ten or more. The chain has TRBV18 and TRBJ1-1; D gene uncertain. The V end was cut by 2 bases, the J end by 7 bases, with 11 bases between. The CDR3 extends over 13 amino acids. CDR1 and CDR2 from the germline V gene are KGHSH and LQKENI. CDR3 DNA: TGTGCCAGCTCACCAGGAGGCCGCAGTGAAGCTTTCTTT. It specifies CASSPGGRSEAFF.

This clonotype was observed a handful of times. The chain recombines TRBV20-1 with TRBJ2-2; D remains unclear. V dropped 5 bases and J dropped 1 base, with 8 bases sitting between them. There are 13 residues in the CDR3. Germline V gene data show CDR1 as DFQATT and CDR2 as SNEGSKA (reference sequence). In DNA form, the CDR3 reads TGCAGTGCTCGTCTCGGGAACACCGGGGAGCTGTTTTTT. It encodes CSARLGNTGELFF.

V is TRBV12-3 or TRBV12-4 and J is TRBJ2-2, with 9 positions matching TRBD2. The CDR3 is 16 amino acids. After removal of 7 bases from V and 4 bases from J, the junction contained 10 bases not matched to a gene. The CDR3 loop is CASISSGGLPTGELFF. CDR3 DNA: TGTGCCAGCATTTCAAGCGGGGGGCTCCCCACCGGGGAGCTGTTTTTT.

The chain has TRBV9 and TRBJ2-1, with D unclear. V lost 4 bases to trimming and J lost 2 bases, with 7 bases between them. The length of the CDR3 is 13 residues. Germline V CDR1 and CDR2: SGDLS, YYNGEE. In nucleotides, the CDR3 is TGTGCCAGCAGCCCGCAACCCTACAATGAGCAGTTCTTC. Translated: CASSPQPYNEQFF.

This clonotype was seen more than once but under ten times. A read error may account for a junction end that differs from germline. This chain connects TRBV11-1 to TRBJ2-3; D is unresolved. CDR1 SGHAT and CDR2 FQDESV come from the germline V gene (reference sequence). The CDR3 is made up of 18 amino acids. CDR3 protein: CAGRFHPWDGNWTDTQYF. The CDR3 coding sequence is TGTGCCGGCAGATTCCACCCTTGGGATGGTAATTGGACAGATACGCAGTATTTT.

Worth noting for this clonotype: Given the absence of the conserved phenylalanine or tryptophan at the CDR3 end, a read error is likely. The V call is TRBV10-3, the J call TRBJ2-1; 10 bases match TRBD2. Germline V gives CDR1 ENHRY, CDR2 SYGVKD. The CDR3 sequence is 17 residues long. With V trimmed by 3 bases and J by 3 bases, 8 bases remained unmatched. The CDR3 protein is CAISDRASGSLYNEQFL. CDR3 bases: TGTGCCATCAGTGATCGGGCTAGCGGGAGTCTCTACAATGAGCAGTTCCTC.

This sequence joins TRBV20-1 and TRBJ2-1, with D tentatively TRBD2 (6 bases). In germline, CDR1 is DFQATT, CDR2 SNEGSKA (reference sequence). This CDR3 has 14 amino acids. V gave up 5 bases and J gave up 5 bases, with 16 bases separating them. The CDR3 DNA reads TGCAGTGCTCAACGCCGGGACTCGCACAATGAGCAGTTCTTC. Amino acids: CSAQRRDSHNEQFF.